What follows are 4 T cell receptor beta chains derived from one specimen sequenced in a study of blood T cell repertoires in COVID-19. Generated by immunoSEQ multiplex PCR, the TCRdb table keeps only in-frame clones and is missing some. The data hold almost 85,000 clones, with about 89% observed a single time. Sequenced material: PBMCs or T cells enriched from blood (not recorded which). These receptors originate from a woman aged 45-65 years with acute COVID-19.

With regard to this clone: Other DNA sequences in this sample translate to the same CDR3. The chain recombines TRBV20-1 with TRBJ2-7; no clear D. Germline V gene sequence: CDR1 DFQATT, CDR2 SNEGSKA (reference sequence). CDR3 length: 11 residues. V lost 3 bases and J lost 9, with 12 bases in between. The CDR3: CSASGQLGQYF. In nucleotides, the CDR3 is TGCAGTGCTAGTGGGCAGCTAGGGCAGTACTTC.

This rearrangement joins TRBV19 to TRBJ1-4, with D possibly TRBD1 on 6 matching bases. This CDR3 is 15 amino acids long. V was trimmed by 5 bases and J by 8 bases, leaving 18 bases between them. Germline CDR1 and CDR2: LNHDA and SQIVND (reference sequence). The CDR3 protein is CASSYSGLTGEKLFF. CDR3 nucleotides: TGTGCCAGTAGTTACTCAGGGCTCACAGGGGAAAAACTGTTTTTT. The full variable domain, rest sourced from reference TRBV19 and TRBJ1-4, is DGGITQSPKYLFRKEGQNVTLSCEQNLNHDAMYWYRQDPGQGLRLIYYSQIVNDFQKGDIAEGYSVSREKKESFPLTVTSAQKNPTAFYLCASSYSGLTGEKLFFGSGTQLSVL.

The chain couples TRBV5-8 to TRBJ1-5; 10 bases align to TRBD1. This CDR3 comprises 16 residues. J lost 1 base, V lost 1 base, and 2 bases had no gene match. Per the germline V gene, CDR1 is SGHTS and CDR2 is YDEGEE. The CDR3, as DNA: TGTGCCAGCAGCTTGAGGACAGGGGGGAGCAATCAGCCCCAGCATTTT. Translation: CASSLRTGGSNQPQHF.

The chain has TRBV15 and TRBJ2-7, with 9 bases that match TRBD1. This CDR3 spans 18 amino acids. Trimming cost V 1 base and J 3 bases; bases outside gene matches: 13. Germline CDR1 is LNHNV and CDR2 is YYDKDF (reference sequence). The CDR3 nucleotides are TGTGCCACCAGCAGAGCCGCGAGGACCGGGACAGGGCGCTACGAGCAGTACTTC. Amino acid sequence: CATSRAARTGTGRYEQYF. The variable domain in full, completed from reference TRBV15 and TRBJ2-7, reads DAMVIQNPRYQVTQFGKPVTLSCSQTLNHNVMYWYQQKSSQAPKLLFHYYDKDFNNEADTPDNFQSRRPNTSFCFLDIRSPGLGDTAMYLCATSRAARTGTGRYEQYFGPGTRLTVT.